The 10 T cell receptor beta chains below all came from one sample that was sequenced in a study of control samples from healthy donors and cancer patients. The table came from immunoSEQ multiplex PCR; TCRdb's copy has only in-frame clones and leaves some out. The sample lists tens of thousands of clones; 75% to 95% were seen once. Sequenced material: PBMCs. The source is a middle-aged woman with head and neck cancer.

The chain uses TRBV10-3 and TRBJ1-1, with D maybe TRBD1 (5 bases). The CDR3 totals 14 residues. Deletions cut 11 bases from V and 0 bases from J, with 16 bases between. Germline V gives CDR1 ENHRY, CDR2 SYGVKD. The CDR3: CASSSSGLNTEAFF. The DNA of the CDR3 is TGTGCCTCCTCGTCTTCAGGGCTGAACACTGAAGCTTTCTTT.

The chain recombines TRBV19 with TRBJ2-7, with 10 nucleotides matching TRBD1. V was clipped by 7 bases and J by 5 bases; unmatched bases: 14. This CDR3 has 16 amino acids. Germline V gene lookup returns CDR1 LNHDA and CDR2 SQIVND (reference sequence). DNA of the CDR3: TGTGCCAGTAAGAACACCGGGACAGGGGCCCGACACGAGCAGTACTTC. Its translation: CASKNTGTGARHEQYF.

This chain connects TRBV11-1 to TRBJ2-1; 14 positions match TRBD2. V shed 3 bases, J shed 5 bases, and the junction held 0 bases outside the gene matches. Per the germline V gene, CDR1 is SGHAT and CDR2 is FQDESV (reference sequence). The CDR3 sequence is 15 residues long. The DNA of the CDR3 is TGTGCCAGCAGCTTGGGACTAGCGGGAGACAATGAGCAGTTCTTC. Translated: CASSLGLAGDNEQFF.

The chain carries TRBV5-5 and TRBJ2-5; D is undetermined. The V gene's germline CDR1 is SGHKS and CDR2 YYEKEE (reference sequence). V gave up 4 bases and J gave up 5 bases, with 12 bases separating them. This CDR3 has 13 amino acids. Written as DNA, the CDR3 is TGTGCCAGCAGCCTGTGGCAGAGGGAGACCCAGTACTTC. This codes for CASSLWQRETQYF.

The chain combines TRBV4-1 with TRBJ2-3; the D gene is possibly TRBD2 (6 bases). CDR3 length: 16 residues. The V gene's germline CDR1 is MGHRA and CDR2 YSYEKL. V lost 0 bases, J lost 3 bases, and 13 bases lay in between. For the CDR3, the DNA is TGCGCCAGCAGCCAAGAACTAGCTAAACTTACAGATACGCAGTATTTT. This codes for CASSQELAKLTDTQYF.

The DNA of the CDR3 is TGTGCCAGCAGTCCCCCGGGGAGGGCCCATGGCTACACCTTC. This encodes CASSPPGRAHGYTF. The chain carries TRBV6-5 and TRBJ1-2; no firm D call. Trimming stripped 5 bases from V and 6 bases from J, with 16 bases between. The CDR3 extends over 14 amino acids. CDR1 is MNHEY, CDR2 SVGAGI, per germline.

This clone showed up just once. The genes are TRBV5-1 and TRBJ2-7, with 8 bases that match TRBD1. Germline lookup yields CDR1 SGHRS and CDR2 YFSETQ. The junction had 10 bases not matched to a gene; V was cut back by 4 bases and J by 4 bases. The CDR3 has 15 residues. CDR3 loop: CASSQRTGKKYEQYF. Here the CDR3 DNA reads TGCGCCAGCAGCCAAAGGACAGGGAAGAAGTACGAGCAGTACTTC. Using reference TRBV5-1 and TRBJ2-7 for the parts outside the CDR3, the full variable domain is KAGVTQTPRYLIKTRGQQVTLSCSPISGHRSVSWYQQTPGQGLQFLFEYFSETQRNKGNFPGRFSGRQFSNSRSEMNVSTLELGDSALYLCASSQRTGKKYEQYFGPGTRLTVT.

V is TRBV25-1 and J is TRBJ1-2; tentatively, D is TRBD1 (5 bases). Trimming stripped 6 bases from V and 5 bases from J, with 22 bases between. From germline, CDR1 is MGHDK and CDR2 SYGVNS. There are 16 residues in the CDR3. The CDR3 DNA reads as TGTGCCAGCAGCAGGACACTTTTTCCCTCGGGGTATGGCTACACCTTC. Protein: CASSRTLFPSGYGYTF.

The CDR3 sequence: CASSRGAQETQYF. The CDR3 DNA reads as TGCGCCAGCAGCCGGGGGGCCCAAGAGACCCAGTACTTC. The chain couples TRBV5-1 to TRBJ2-5, with D possibly being TRBD2 (7 bases). The germline V gene has CDR1 SGHRS and CDR2 YFSETQ. The V end lost 4 bases, the J end lost 1 base, and 8 bases lay between the germline ends. CDR3 length equals 13 residues. The full variable domain, in which reference TRBV5-1 and TRBJ2-5 provide the parts outside the CDR3, is KAGVTQTPRYLIKTRGQQVTLSCSPISGHRSVSWYQQTPGQGLQFLFEYFSETQRNKGNFPGRFSGRQFSNSRSEMNVSTLELGDSALYLCASSRGAQETQYFGPGTRLLVL.

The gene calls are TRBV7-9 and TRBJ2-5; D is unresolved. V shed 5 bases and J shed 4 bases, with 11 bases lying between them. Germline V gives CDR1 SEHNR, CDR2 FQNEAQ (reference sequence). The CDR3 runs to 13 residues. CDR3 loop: CASSTVPGETQYF. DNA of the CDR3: TGTGCCAGCAGCACCGTGCCTGGAGAGACCCAGTACTTC.